Below, one TCR beta chain is given with its context. The data originate from a study of blood T cell repertoires in COVID-19. Losses at the gene ends were 7 bases for V and 4 bases for J; bases not matched to a gene: 10. The CDR3 has 15 amino acids. Per germline, CDR1 KGHDR and CDR2 SFDVKD. Clones were read by immunoSEQ multiplex PCR, and TCRdb kept only the in-frame ones, dropping some. The repertoire has around 250,000 clones, around 88% of them found once; the top ten carry 8.6%. This TCR came from a man between 35 and 55 years old with active or convalescent COVID-19. Input material: peripheral blood. This chain connects TRBV24-1 to TRBJ2-3, with 7 bases fitting TRBD2. The CDR3 loop is CATSGWGSGADTQYF. The CDR3 coding sequence is TGTGCCACCAGCGGATGGGGGAGCGGGGCAGATACGCAGTATTTT.